This entry concerns a single T cell receptor (beta chain). These data belong to a study of T cells in tuberculosis. Sequencing of TCR-alpha and TCR-beta chains was unpaired. TCRdb's table, derived via immunoSEQ multiplex PCR, lists solely in-frame clones and lacks some. The sample holds about 88,000 clones, roughly 93% seen once. Cells were sorted from thawed PBMC rested overnight and stained with GMM-loaded CD1B tetramer, viability dye and anti-CD3. CD1B tetramers were loaded with Rhodococcus equi-derived C32 glucose monomycolate. The J segment lost 5 bases and the V segment lost 0 bases, leaving 6 bases of the junction unmatched. There are 16 residues in the CDR3. Germline values: CDR1 MGHRA, CDR2 YSYEKL.

The material sequenced was CD1b-GMM tetramer-negative cells sorted from PBMCs. This chain links TRBV4-1 with TRBJ2-1; 8 bases agree with TRBD2. The receptor comes from an adult woman with latent tuberculosis. CDR3 DNA sequence: TGCGCCAGCAGCCAAGATATAACTAGCGGACACAATGAGCAGTTCTTC. Amino acids: CASSQDITSGHNEQFF.